This TCR beta chain was recovered during a study of molecular identifiers for immune sequencing clone quantification. Study overall: Five portions were made in replicates from RNA of approximately 22,000 or 94,000 naive CD8 cells, and four underwent sequencing.

General study findings and limits: Clonotypes surpassing 20 RNA copies contained over 99% of effector molecules, versus under 1% in naive cells.

The V and J ends lost 5 bases and 11 bases respectively, with 24 bases between them. The CDR3 loop spans 15 amino acids. Per germline, CDR1 SEHNR and CDR2 FQNEAQ (reference sequence). Preparation methods for the bulk TCR libraries were those previously described, with listed TCR primers. MiXCR was run by TCRdb on the PCR reads, yielding one entry per CDR3 protein. Of 9,500 to 10,000 distinct CDR3 sequences in the sample, just under 20% are singletons; the top ten hold 1.3% to 1.5%. Regarding this clonotype: Its antigen is as yet unknown.

Sequencing used naive CD8+ T cells from blood, with Jurkat cell RNA spiked in. Subset specified: FACS-sorted CD8+CD4-CCR7+CD45RA+ naive T cells. The V call is TRBV7-9, the J call TRBJ1-1; D is ambiguous. The clonotype comes from a human donor in good health. Some libraries in this study had Jurkat cell RNA spiked in. As DNA, the CDR3 is TGTGCCAGCAGCCGTGTTTTAGTCATGAACACTGGGGCTTTCTTT. Protein: CASSRVLVMNTGAFF. The full variable domain, with the rest looked up from reference TRBV7-9 and TRBJ1-1, is DTGVSQNPRHKITKRGQNVTFRCDPISEHNRLYWYRQTLGQGPEFLTYFQNEAQLEKSRLLSDRFSAERPKGSFSTLEIQRTEQGDSAMYLCASSRVLVMNTGAFFGQGTRLTVV.